These 9 T cell receptor beta chains were all obtained from the same sample, sequenced in a study of blood T cell repertoires in COVID-19. Generated by immunoSEQ multiplex PCR, the TCRdb table keeps only in-frame clones and is missing some. Seen here are around 500,000 clones, roughly 90% observed once, and the top ten hold approximately 1.8%. The sample comprised PBMCs or T cells enriched from blood (not recorded which). All receptors come from a middle-aged woman who had recovered from COVID-19.

The chain couples TRBV27 to TRBJ2-2; maybe TRBD1 (5 bases). Germline CDR1 and CDR2: MNHEY and SMNVEV (reference sequence). CDR3 length: 15 residues. Trimming took off 0 bases at V and 6 bases at J, with 11 bases between the two ends. CDR3: CASSLSQGLSGELFF. The CDR3 coding sequence is TGTGCCAGCAGTTTATCCCAGGGTTTGTCCGGGGAGCTGTTTTTT.

This clone appeared a single time. V and J are TRBV4-1 and TRBJ1-6; no definite D call. CDR1 MGHRA and CDR2 YSYEKL come from the germline V gene. Trimming removed 1 base at V and 6 bases at J, with 4 bases between. The CDR3 loop spans 13 amino acids. The DNA of the CDR3 is TGCGCCAGCAGCCAAGCGGTTAATTCACCCCTCCACTTT. This gives the protein CASSQAVNSPLHF.

The CDR3 DNA reads as TGTGCCACGGGGGAGAGGGTAAATGAGCAGTTCTTC. Translation gives CATGERVNEQFF. The rearrangement joins TRBV3-1 (or the pseudogene TRBV3-2) to TRBJ2-1, with a possible D match to TRBD2 (6 bases). From germline, CDR1 is LGHDT and CDR2 YNNKEL (reference sequence). This CDR3 spans 12 amino acids. With 10 bases removed from V and 7 bases from J, the gap between germline ends came to 14 bases.

This clone was observed a few times. The genes are TRBV11-3 and TRBJ2-3, with 9 bases matching TRBD2. The J segment lost 6 bases and the V segment lost 4 bases, leaving 11 bases of the junction unmatched. The length of the CDR3 is 16 residues. From germline, CDR1 is SGHNT and CDR2 YENEEA. In nucleotides, the CDR3 is TGTGCCAGCAGCTCACCGACTAGCGGAAATAAGGATACGCAGTATTTT. It codes for CASSSPTSGNKDTQYF.

This rearrangement joins TRBV9 to TRBJ2-5; TRBD2 agrees at 8 bases. Germline CDR1 is SGDLS and CDR2 is YYNGEE. V gave up 1 base and J gave up 3 bases; unmatched junction bases: 5. The CDR3 contains 15 residues. CDR3 nucleotide sequence: TGTGCCAGCAGCGTACCGGGACTAGTTAAAGAGACCCAGTACTTC. Translated: CASSVPGLVKETQYF. The full variable domain, its missing parts supplied by reference TRBV9 and TRBJ2-5, is DSGVTQTPKHLITATGQRVTLRCSPRSGDLSVYWYQQSLDQGLQFLIQYYNGEERAKGNILERFSAQQFPDLHSELNLSSLELGDSALYFCASSVPGLVKETQYFGPGTRLLVL.

The chain combines TRBV7-9 with TRBJ2-3; 9 bases match TRBD2. Trimming at V came to 5 bases and at J to 6 bases, leaving 12 bases not matched to a gene. CDR1 is SEHNR and CDR2 is FQNEAQ in the germline V gene (reference sequence). The CDR3 totals 16 residues. CDR3 DNA sequence: TGTGCCAGCAGCACCCGACTAGCGGCCTCACTGGATACGCAGTATTTT. This codes for CASSTRLAASLDTQYF.

V and J are TRBV2 and TRBJ2-3, with 14 positions matching TRBD2. Germline CDR1 SNHLY, CDR2 FYNNEI. V was pared by 4 bases and J by 4 bases, with 10 bases of the junction left unmatched. This CDR3 comprises 18 residues. CDR3: CASSARIKGLAGADTQYF. The DNA of the CDR3 is TGTGCCAGCAGTGCACGCATAAAGGGACTAGCGGGAGCAGATACGCAGTATTTT.

This clone was found once. J is TRBJ2-1 and V is TRBV19; D uncertain. Trimming shortened V by 1 base and J by 2 bases, and 9 bases separated the two germline ends. The CDR3 loop spans 15 amino acids. Germline-derived CDR1 and CDR2 are LNHDA and SQIVND (reference sequence). The CDR3 DNA sequence: TGTGCCAGTAGTATAGCCCCACCAGCCTACAATGAGCAGTTCTTC. It encodes CASSIAPPAYNEQFF.

This clone was seen once. The chain uses TRBV9 and TRBJ2-2, with 9 positions matching TRBD1. The CDR3 length is 16 residues. Germline V gene data show CDR1 as SGDLS and CDR2 as YYNGEE. J lost 2 bases, V lost 0 bases, and 2 bases had no gene match. CDR3 in DNA: TGTGCCAGCAGCGTAGGGGGACAGGGAAACACCGGGGAGCTGTTTTTT. Translated, it gives CASSVGGQGNTGELFF.